Below are 29 T cell receptor beta chains sequenced from a single sample in a study of neoadjuvant anti-PD-1 for oral cavity cancer. Sequencing used immunoSEQ multiplex PCR; TCRdb keeps in-frame clones, though not all of them. The sample lists approximately 12,000 clones; 67% were seen once. Time point denoted: after neoadjuvant nivolumab, at surgical resection. The sample here was PBMCs, taken after nivolumab (anti-PD-1) treatment. These receptors all stem from a person between 35 and 79 years old with oral cavity squamous cell carcinoma.

The CDR3 DNA is TGTGCCAGCAGTTTATACTCCGGGGTCCAGGGGGCGAATGGCTACACCTTC. It is translated as CASSLYSGVQGANGYTF. The chain employs TRBV27 and TRBJ1-2, with 8 bases aligning to TRBD1. Losses at the gene ends were 1 base for V and 6 bases for J; bases not matched to a gene: 13. Germline loops: CDR1 MNHEY, CDR2 SMNVEV (reference sequence). This CDR3 has 17 residues.

This sequence joins TRBV9 and TRBJ2-3; 13 bases align to TRBD2. Germline-derived CDR1 and CDR2 are SGDLS and YYNGEE. The CDR3 has 15 amino acids. V lost 4 bases to trimming and J lost 6 bases; unmatched junction nucleotides: 5. CDR3 DNA: TGTGCCAGCAGCCTGTGGACTAGCGGGAGTGATACGCAGTATTTT. As protein: CASSLWTSGSDTQYF.

This rearrangement joins TRBV6-1 to TRBJ1-4; D is unclear. This CDR3 comprises 11 residues. V shed 4 bases and J shed 7 bases, with 4 bases lying between them. The germline gives CDR1 MNHNS, CDR2 SASEGT. The CDR3: CASSVREKLFF. The CDR3 bases are TGTGCCAGCAGTGTTCGTGAAAAACTGTTTTTT.

The chain links TRBV11-2 to TRBJ2-7; D remains ambiguous. CDR1 is SGHAT, CDR2 FQNNGV, per germline. V was shortened by 7 bases and J by 1 base, with 14 bases between the two germline ends. The CDR3 totals 14 residues. The CDR3 coding sequence is TGTGCCAGCACCGCGACACTGGGGTCCTACGAGCAGTACTTC. It is translated as CASTATLGSYEQYF. The full variable domain, its missing parts supplied by reference TRBV11-2 and TRBJ2-7, is EAGVAQSPRYKIIEKRQSVAFWCNPISGHATLYWYQQILGQGPKLLIQFQNNGVVDDSQLPKDRFSAERLKGVDSTLKIQPAKLEDSAVYLCASTATLGSYEQYFGPGTRLTVT.

The chain is built from TRBV7-9 and TRBJ2-7; tentative D call: TRBD2 (5 bases). V was cut by 5 bases and J by 1 base, with 9 bases left in between. CDR3 length equals 13 residues. In germline, CDR1 is SEHNR, CDR2 FQNEAQ (reference sequence). The CDR3 reads CASSPAGSYEQYF. CDR3 in DNA: TGTGCCAGCAGCCCCGCGGGTTCCTACGAGCAGTACTTC.

This CDR3 reads CASSSTGLVQFF. CDR3 DNA: TGTGCCAGCAGCTCGACGGGACTAGTCCAGTTCTTC. The chain is built from TRBV11-2 and TRBJ2-1; 8 nucleotides match TRBD2. The CDR3 runs to 12 residues. From germline, CDR1 is SGHAT and CDR2 FQNNGV. V trimming: 4 bases; J trimming: 13 bases; junction bases outside the gene matches: 6. The variable domain in full, with the rest retrieved from reference TRBV11-2 and TRBJ2-1, is EAGVAQSPRYKIIEKRQSVAFWCNPISGHATLYWYQQILGQGPKLLIQFQNNGVVDDSQLPKDRFSAERLKGVDSTLKIQPAKLEDSAVYLCASSSTGLVQFFGPGTRLTVL.

The genes are TRBV2 and TRBJ2-3, with 15 bases lining up with TRBD2. The J segment lost 2 bases and the V segment lost 6 bases, leaving 3 bases of the junction unmatched. Germline assignment: CDR1 SNHLY and CDR2 FYNNEI. This CDR3 has 16 residues. CDR3 residues: CASSGTSGRPTDTQYF. Written as DNA, the CDR3 is TGTGCCAGCAGCGGGACTAGCGGGAGGCCCACAGATACGCAGTATTTT.

The chain links TRBV2 to TRBJ2-7, with D unresolved. Germline CDR1 reads SNHLY; CDR2 reads FYNNEI. The CDR3 consists of 12 residues. Trimming cost V 9 bases and J 0 bases, with 9 bases left between them. Here the CDR3 DNA reads TGTGCCAGTTGTGTGAGCTCCTACGAGCAGTACTTC. This gives the protein CASCVSSYEQYF.

This clone appeared a few times. The chain combines TRBV29-1 with TRBJ2-7, with D unresolved. In germline, CDR1 is SQVTM, CDR2 ANQGSEA. Deletions cut 4 bases from V and 7 bases from J, with 20 bases between. The CDR3 contains 14 residues. The CDR3 protein is CSVGGEGPLREQYF. The CDR3 DNA is TGCAGCGTTGGAGGTGAAGGACCACTACGAGAGCAGTACTTC.

This chain links TRBV30 with TRBJ1-1; D is perhaps TRBD1 (6 bases). Per germline, CDR1 GTSNPN and CDR2 SVGIG (reference sequence). The CDR3 has 12 amino acids. V dropped 8 bases and J dropped 3 bases, with 13 bases sitting between them. The CDR3 protein is CATRGGDTEAFF. The DNA for the CDR3 is TGTGCCACAAGGGGGGGGGACACTGAAGCTTTCTTT.

This clone was counted a few times. The CDR3 DNA sequence: TGCGCCAGCAGTCTAGACGGGACAGGGGACAATGAGCAGTTCTTC. This translates into CASSLDGTGDNEQFF. V usage is TRBV10-2 and J usage is TRBJ2-1; 10 bases are a match to TRBD1. J was trimmed by 5 bases and V by 5 bases; bases with no gene match: 6. The CDR3 contains 15 residues. Germline V gives CDR1 WSHSY, CDR2 SAAADI.

V usage is TRBV10-3 and J usage is TRBJ2-5, with D hard to call. The CDR3 has 12 amino acids. Germline CDR1 and CDR2: ENHRY and SYGVKD. Between the trimmed V and J ends, which lost 0 bases and 5 bases, there was a span of 4 bases. CDR3 loop: CAISESAETQYF. The DNA of the CDR3 is TGTGCCATCAGTGAGTCGGCGGAGACCCAGTACTTC.

This rearrangement joins TRBV7-8 to TRBJ2-1, with 12 bases matching TRBD2. Germline V gene lookup returns CDR1 SGHVS and CDR2 FQNEAQ. V shed 2 bases and J 10 bases; nucleotides not matched to a gene: 6. The CDR3 length is 15 residues. In DNA form, the CDR3 reads TGTGCCAGCAGCTTACAACTAGCGGGAGGTATAGAGCAGTTCTTC. It specifies CASSLQLAGGIEQFF.

This clone appeared a few times. For the CDR3, the DNA is TGTGCCAGCAGTTATCTCCAGGGCGTCTATGGCTACACCTTC. It specifies CASSYLQGVYGYTF. The gene calls are TRBV6-5 and TRBJ1-2; possibly TRBD1 for D (5 bases). The germline CDR1 and CDR2 sequences are MNHEY and SVGAGI. The germline V and J ends were trimmed by 3 bases and 4 bases, with 12 bases remaining between them. The CDR3 is 14 amino acids.

The chain joins TRBV10-3 to TRBJ1-5; tentatively, D is TRBD1 (5 bases). CDR1 ENHRY and CDR2 SYGVKD come from the germline V gene. CDR3 length: 14 residues. Between the trimmed V and J ends, which lost 11 bases and 3 bases, there was a span of 17 bases. CDR3 coding DNA: TGTGCCGTTGGCGGGGGGGTGGACAATCAGCCCCAGCATTTT. As protein: CAVGGGVDNQPQHF.

The chain couples TRBV5-1 to TRBJ1-1, with D maybe TRBD1 (5 bases). V shed 2 bases and J shed 3 bases, with 5 bases lying between them. This CDR3 comprises 12 residues. Germline V lookup: CDR1 SGHRS, CDR2 YFSETQ. The CDR3 reads CASSLGDTEAFF. For the CDR3, the DNA is TGCGCCAGCAGCTTAGGGGACACTGAAGCTTTCTTT.

This clone was counted a few times. The V gene is TRBV11-3, the J gene TRBJ2-3; maybe TRBD2 (7 bases). V dropped 1 base and J dropped 2 bases, with 10 bases sitting between them. The germline gives CDR1 SGHNT, CDR2 YENEEA. This CDR3 has 15 amino acids. The CDR3 loop is CASSLGGGDTDTQYF. In DNA, the CDR3 is TGTGCCAGCAGCTTAGGAGGGGGGGACACAGATACGCAGTATTTT.

This chain links TRBV18 with TRBJ1-1; no clear D. Germline assignment: CDR1 KGHSH and CDR2 LQKENI. V lost 0 bases and J lost 4, with 12 bases in between. The CDR3 sequence is 15 residues long. CDR3 sequence (DNA): TGTGCCAGCTCACCACCGAGGATTGACCCCACTGAAGCTTTCTTT. It codes for CASSPPRIDPTEAFF.

The chain has TRBV5-6 and TRBJ2-3; 13 nucleotides match TRBD2. This CDR3 spans 17 amino acids. J was trimmed by 10 bases and V by 3 bases; bases with no gene match: 14. CDR1 and CDR2 (germline): SGHDT, YYEEEE. The DNA of the CDR3 is TGTGCCAGCAGCTCGGCGGGGGGACTAGCGGGATCAAGGGCGCAGTATTTT. Amino acid sequence: CASSSAGGLAGSRAQYF.

V gene TRBV6-1 combines with J gene TRBJ2-1, with D possibly TRBD2 on 6 matching bases. The CDR3 is made up of 12 amino acids. V lost 7 bases and J 7 bases, leaving 11 bases between the germline ends. Germline-derived CDR1 and CDR2 are MNHNS and SASEGT. CDR3 amino acids: CASTRERNEQFF. In DNA, the CDR3 is TGTGCCAGCACCCGGGAGCGGAATGAGCAGTTCTTC.

The chain has TRBV6-6 and TRBJ2-5; TRBD2 is a possible D gene (6 bases). The V end lost 5 bases, the J end lost 1 base, and 11 bases lay between the germline ends. CDR1 and CDR2 from the germline V gene are MNHNY and SVGAGI (reference sequence). CDR3 length: 14 amino acids. The CDR3 DNA reads as TGTGCCAGCAGTCGCGGGACTCCCCAAGAGACCCAGTACTTC. Amino acids: CASSRGTPQETQYF.

The rearrangement links TRBV5-1 to TRBJ2-1; the match to TRBD1 covers 8 bases. This CDR3 has 15 amino acids. Germline loops: CDR1 SGHRS, CDR2 YFSETQ. Trimming cost V 2 bases and J 8 bases; bases outside gene matches: 9. CDR3 region: CASSLETGDADEQFF. DNA for the CDR3: TGCGCCAGCAGCTTAGAGACAGGGGACGCGGATGAGCAGTTCTTC.

This chain links TRBV6-1 with TRBJ2-5, with 8 bases identical to TRBD1. This CDR3 comprises 15 residues. After removal of 3 bases from V and 5 bases from J, the junction contained 8 bases not matched to a gene. Germline assignment: CDR1 MNHNS and CDR2 SASEGT. DNA of the CDR3: TGTGCCAGCAGTGATATGCCAGGGGGCCCGGAGACCCAGTACTTC. Encoded protein: CASSDMPGGPETQYF.

The CDR3 DNA follows: TGTGCCAGCAGTCCCTGGGGCTCCGGGAACACTGAAGCTTTCTTT. Translating it yields CASSPWGSGNTEAFF. This rearrangement joins TRBV27 to TRBJ1-1; possible D gene TRBD1, 5 bases. This CDR3 is 15 amino acids long. V was pared by 5 bases and J by 1 base, with 14 bases between. In germline, CDR1 is MNHEY, CDR2 SMNVEV (reference sequence).

The gene calls are TRBV6-6 and TRBJ2-2; 7 positions agree with TRBD1. After removal of 2 bases from V and 4 bases from J, the junction contained 4 bases not matched to a gene. Germline-derived CDR1 and CDR2 are MNHNY and SVGAGI (reference sequence). The CDR3 contains 15 residues. The CDR3 loop is CASSYGGQFTGELFF. CDR3 in DNA: TGTGCCAGCAGTTACGGGGGACAGTTCACCGGGGAGCTGTTTTTT.

CDR3 sequence (DNA): TGTGCCACCTCCCGGGGGCTAGCGGGAGGCAATGAGCAGTTCTTC. Translated: CATSRGLAGGNEQFF. The J gene is TRBJ2-1, the V gene TRBV6-4, with 11 nucleotides matching TRBD2. This CDR3 is 15 amino acids long. Looked up from germline, CDR1 is MRHNA and CDR2 is SNTAGT. J gave up 6 bases and V 10 bases, and 11 bases lay outside the gene matches.

A few counts support this clone. The rearrangement uses TRBV10-1 and TRBJ2-7; TRBD2 matches 7 bases. This CDR3 contains 16 residues. CDR1 and CDR2 from the germline V gene are WNHNN and SYGVQD (reference sequence). V was pared by 3 bases and J by 2 bases, with 10 bases of the junction left unmatched. This CDR3 reads CASSEGPPTSAYEQYF. CDR3 bases: TGCGCCAGCAGTGAAGGGCCCCCTACTAGCGCCTACGAGCAGTACTTC.

This clone was seen a few times. The chain is built from TRBV6-6 and TRBJ2-7; D might be TRBD1 (6 bases). The germline V and J ends were trimmed by 2 bases and 2 bases, with 10 bases remaining between them. The CDR3 sequence is 14 residues long. Germline V gene sequence: CDR1 MNHNY, CDR2 SVGAGI (reference sequence). The CDR3 is CASSYQQGPYEQYF. Here the CDR3 DNA reads TGTGCCAGCAGTTACCAACAGGGCCCCTACGAGCAGTACTTC.

This clone has just one count. The rearrangement links TRBV10-1 to TRBJ2-1, with no clear D. Germline V gene lookup returns CDR1 WNHNN and CDR2 SYGVQD (reference sequence). The CDR3 runs 13 residues. V lost 0 bases and J lost 4, with 4 bases in between. The CDR3 reads CASSESRYNEQFF. CDR3 bases: TGCGCCAGCAGTGAGTCCAGGTACAATGAGCAGTTCTTC.